This TCR beta chain was recovered during a study of blood T cells in healthy people across ages. General observations from the study: When one million T cells were used, diversity estimates were thought to be underestimates.

Remarks on this clonotype: No antigen is known for it. The junction does not match germline at one end; this may be a read error.

In each sample, at least 6.5 million PBMCs were isolated. Together with a sample-barcoded 5' primer, a J-beta primer mix was included in a second PCR lasting about 6 to 11 cycles. TCRdb re-analysed the 5' RACE reads in MiXCR, keeping a single row per CDR3 protein. This table holds around 1,000,000 distinct CDR3 sequences, around two fifths found once. The CDR3 contains 17 residues. Germline loops: CDR1 LGHNA, CDR2 YSLEER. The sequence derives from a man younger than 35 in good health. The material sequenced was blood. The chain employs TRBV4-3 and TRBJ2-1; the D is unclear. CDR3 in DNA: TGCGTCAGCAGCCAAGATTTAGGTTCATTGACCTACAATGAGCAGTTCTTC. It is translated as CVSSQDLGSLTYNEQFF.